The 24 T cell receptor beta chains reported below all come from one sample, sequenced in a study of CD8 T cells in Susac syndrome. Random hexamers were used to reverse transcribe about 0.5 to 1 ug of RNA. Each CDR3 protein gets one entry after TCRdb re-called the immunoSEQ multiplex PCR reads with MiXCR. The sample comprises 130,000 to 150,000 distinct CDR3 sequences, roughly 94% of which are singletons, and around 0.08% rests with the top ten. The sample consisted of CD4+ T cells from PBMCs. The receptors here all came from a human donor in good health.

The chain couples TRBV24-1 to TRBJ2-2; TRBD2 is a possible D gene (7 bases). Trimming cost V 7 bases and J 4 bases, with 9 bases left between them. This CDR3 is 13 amino acids long. The germline CDR1 and CDR2 sequences are KGHDR and SFDVKD. CDR3 amino acids: CATRGGGTGELFF. As DNA, the CDR3 is TGTGCCACCAGAGGGGGGGGCACCGGGGAGCTGTTTTTT.

The rearrangement joins TRBV5-1 to TRBJ2-2; D is ambiguous. The ends were cut back, 4 bases at V and 4 bases at J, with 17 bases in the middle. Germline CDR1 is SGHRS and CDR2 is YFSETQ. The CDR3 runs 16 residues. CDR3: CASSPYDPSGTGELFF. DNA of the CDR3: TGCGCCAGCAGCCCTTACGACCCAAGTGGCACCGGGGAGCTGTTTTTT. Drawing the rest from reference TRBV5-1 and TRBJ2-2, the complete variable domain is KAGVTQTPRYLIKTRGQQVTLSCSPISGHRSVSWYQQTPGQGLQFLFEYFSETQRNKGNFPGRFSGRQFSNSRSEMNVSTLELGDSALYLCASSPYDPSGTGELFFGEGSRLTVL.

The chain carries TRBV20-1 and TRBJ2-7, with TRBD1 matching 11 bases. The CDR3 length is 17 residues. V lost 2 bases to trimming and J lost 3 bases; unmatched junction nucleotides: 12. Per the germline V gene, CDR1 is DFQATT and CDR2 is SNEGSKA (reference sequence). The CDR3 loop reads CSARRLSPGTGGYEQYF. The DNA for the CDR3 is TGCAGTGCTAGACGATTATCCCCAGGGACAGGGGGCTACGAGCAGTACTTC.

The chain recombines TRBV5-6 with TRBJ1-2, with D unresolved. The germline V and J ends were trimmed by 1 base and 2 bases, with 6 bases remaining between them. This CDR3 has 13 amino acids. Germline CDR1 and CDR2: SGHDT and YYEEEE. The CDR3 region is CASSLPKNYGYTF. As DNA, the CDR3 is TGTGCCAGCAGCTTGCCCAAGAACTATGGCTACACCTTC.

The chain links TRBV9 to TRBJ1-1; tentative D call: TRBD1 (5 bases). In germline, CDR1 is SGDLS, CDR2 YYNGEE. With 4 bases removed from V and 3 bases from J, the gap between germline ends came to 16 bases. CDR3 length equals 15 residues. The CDR3 reads CASSPSGGMDTEAFF. The CDR3 DNA is TGTGCCAGCAGCCCAAGTGGGGGAATGGACACTGAAGCTTTCTTT.

The chain uses TRBV28 and TRBJ2-5; possibly TRBD1 or TRBD2 for D (6 bases each). The CDR3 has 14 residues. The germline V gene encodes CDR1 MDHEN and CDR2 SYDVKM. V lost 6 bases to trimming and J lost 4 bases, with 15 bases between them. The CDR3: CASSPGASGETQYF. In DNA, the CDR3 is TGTGCCAGCAGCCCGGGGGCTAGTGGAGAGACCCAGTACTTC.

The chain carries TRBV29-1 and TRBJ1-1; no clear D gene. The CDR3 totals 12 residues. The germline gives CDR1 SQVTM, CDR2 ANQGSEA. V gave up 5 bases and J gave up 5 bases, with 12 bases separating them. CDR3 residues: CSVSEEGTEAFF. In nucleotides, the CDR3 is TGCAGCGTTTCAGAGGAGGGAACTGAAGCTTTCTTT.

In this sample, this clonotype turned up once. The chain recombines TRBV20-1 with TRBJ1-1; tentative D call: TRBD1 (5 bases). The CDR3 contains 14 residues. Germline CDR1 is DFQATT and CDR2 is SNEGSKA (reference sequence). Trimming cost V 6 bases and J 5 bases, with 19 bases left between them. The CDR3 nucleotides read TGCAGTGCAGCACCTCCCGGGGGATGGACTGAAGCTTTCTTT. Amino acid sequence: CSAAPPGGWTEAFF.

The gene calls are TRBV10-3 and TRBJ2-2; a weak D match, TRBD2 (6 bases). There are 16 residues in the CDR3. The ends were cut back, 0 bases at V and 1 base at J, with 9 bases in the middle. Germline V gives CDR1 ENHRY, CDR2 SYGVKD. The CDR3 loop is CAISESSSGNTGELFF. CDR3 nucleotide sequence: TGTGCCATCAGTGAGTCGAGTAGCGGGAACACCGGGGAGCTGTTTTTT.

This clonotype was seen only once. The chain carries TRBV30 and TRBJ1-2; possible D gene TRBD1, 5 bases. This CDR3 has 13 residues. In germline, CDR1 is GTSNPN, CDR2 SVGIG (reference sequence). V shed 1 base and J shed 4 bases, with 10 bases lying between them. The CDR3 DNA sequence: TGTGCCTGGAGTGGGGGGTTTGGCTATGGCTACACCTTC. Its protein product is CAWSGGFGYGYTF. Looking up the rest from reference TRBV30 and TRBJ1-2 gives the full variable domain: SQTIHQWPATLVQPVGSPLSLECTVEGTSNPNLYWYRQAAGRGLQLLFYSVGIGQISSEVPQNLSASRPQDRQFILSSKKLLLSDSGFYLCAWSGGFGYGYTFGSGTRLTVV.

The rearrangement uses TRBV10-3 and TRBJ2-7, with a weak D call TRBD2 (6 bases). The V end lost 6 bases, the J end lost 0 bases, and 21 bases lay between the germline ends. Germline CDR1 reads ENHRY; CDR2 reads SYGVKD. The length of the CDR3 is 17 residues. The DNA of the CDR3 is TGTGCCATCAGGAGAGGGTCCCGGCGGGATAACTCCTACGAGCAGTACTTC. This codes for CAIRRGSRRDNSYEQYF.

The chain carries TRBV4-1 and TRBJ2-2; D may be TRBD1 or TRBD2 (5 bases each). The CDR3 runs to 16 residues. V lost 1 base and J 6 bases, leaving 15 bases between the germline ends. Germline loops: CDR1 MGHRA, CDR2 YSYEKL. The CDR3 DNA sequence: TGCGCCAGCAGCCAAGCCCCGGGGACCTACCCCGGGGAGCTGTTTTTT. Its translation is CASSQAPGTYPGELFF.

V and J are TRBV5-1 and TRBJ2-1; 12 positions match TRBD2. The V gene end was trimmed by 4 bases and the J gene end by 6 bases; junction bases not matched to a gene: 5. The CDR3 contains 15 residues. Germline V lookup: CDR1 SGHRS, CDR2 YFSETQ. DNA of the CDR3: TGCGCCAGCAGCCTGACTAGCGGGAGCCCCAATGAGCAGTTCTTC. Protein sequence: CASSLTSGSPNEQFF.

The chain links TRBV18 to TRBJ1-5; D may be TRBD1 (5 bases). CDR1 KGHSH and CDR2 LQKENI come from the germline V gene. Trimming cost V 0 bases and J 1 base, with 7 bases left between them. The CDR3 is 15 amino acids. DNA of the CDR3: TGTGCCAGCTCACCACCGGGGGACAGCAATCAGCCCCAGCATTTT. Its translation is CASSPPGDSNQPQHF.

This clonotype was detected a few times. V and J are TRBV18 and TRBJ2-1, with D uncertain. V was clipped by 2 bases and J by 8 bases, with 4 bases between them. The CDR3 has 11 residues. Germline V lookup: CDR1 KGHSH, CDR2 LQKENI. The chain's CDR3 is CASSPTDEQFF. Written as DNA, the CDR3 is TGTGCCAGCTCACCAACAGATGAGCAGTTCTTC.

The rearrangement joins TRBV7-2 to TRBJ2-6, with 9 bases fitting TRBD1. Trimming took 1 base from V and 2 from J; bases not matched to a gene: 6. Looked up from germline, CDR1 is SGHTA and CDR2 is FQGNSA. The CDR3 covers 18 residues. In DNA form, the CDR3 reads TGTGCCAGCAGCTTAGTTGGGACAGGGAGGGCTGGGGCCAACGTCCTGACTTTC. As protein: CASSLVGTGRAGANVLTF.

V is TRBV9 and J is TRBJ1-2; D may be TRBD1 (5 bases). The CDR3 is 13 amino acids. With 2 bases removed from V and 6 bases from J, the gap between germline ends came to 11 bases. Germline V gene sequence: CDR1 SGDLS, CDR2 YYNGEE. DNA for the CDR3: TGTGCCAGCAGCGTCGGGACGCAGGATGGCTACACCTTC. Its translation: CASSVGTQDGYTF.

This clonotype was recorded only once. The chain joins TRBV19 to TRBJ2-7, with unresolved D. Germline V gene lookup returns CDR1 LNHDA and CDR2 SQIVND (reference sequence). Trimming stripped 10 bases from V and 4 bases from J, with 17 bases between. This CDR3 has 13 amino acids. This CDR3 is CATTPPGHYEQYF. The CDR3 region has the DNA TGTGCCACTACCCCCCCAGGCCATTACGAGCAGTACTTC.

The chain couples TRBV4-1 to TRBJ1-3; D gene unclear. The CDR3 length is 15 residues. The V end lost 4 bases, the J end lost 1 base, and 11 bases lay between the germline ends. Per the germline V gene, CDR1 is MGHRA and CDR2 is YSYEKL. CDR3 bases: TGCGCCAGCAGCCCGACGTATATTTCTGGAAACACCATATATTTT. Residues: CASSPTYISGNTIYF.

The chain carries TRBV18 and TRBJ1-1; 8 bases are a match to TRBD1. The CDR3 runs to 13 residues. The germline V gene has CDR1 KGHSH and CDR2 LQKENI. The trim removed 5 bases at V and 4 bases at J, leaving 3 bases unmatched. In nucleotides, the CDR3 is TGTGCCAGCTCAAGGACAGGGATCACTGAAGCTTTCTTT. The encoded protein is CASSRTGITEAFF.

The rearrangement joins TRBV6-5 to TRBJ2-1; D ambiguous. Germline V gives CDR1 MNHEY, CDR2 SVGAGI. Trimming removed 5 bases from V and 9 bases from J, with 11 bases in between. CDR3 size: 12 residues. In DNA, the CDR3 is TGTGCCAGCAGTGCCCCTCGTGGTGAGCAGTTCTTC. Its protein is CASSAPRGEQFF.

The rearrangement uses TRBV9 and TRBJ2-3, with D tentatively TRBD2 (6 bases). V was trimmed by 0 bases and J by 0 bases, leaving 11 bases between them. This CDR3 spans 16 amino acids. CDR1 and CDR2 (germline): SGDLS, YYNGEE. The CDR3 DNA is TGTGCCAGCAGCGTAGGAAGCGGGCCTAGCACAGATACGCAGTATTTT. It translates to CASSVGSGPSTDTQYF.

This chain joins TRBV2 and TRBJ2-1; either TRBD1 or TRBD2 may fit D (6 bases each). V was pared by 6 bases and J by 8 bases, with 20 bases between. Germline values: CDR1 SNHLY, CDR2 FYNNEI. The CDR3 contains 15 residues. CDR3 nucleotides: TGTGCCAGCAGCAATCGGGGGTTGGGGGCGGATGAGCAGTTCTTC. It encodes CASSNRGLGADEQFF.

J is TRBJ1-1 and V is TRBV5-4; 7 nucleotides line up with TRBD1. Germline V lookup: CDR1 SGHNT, CDR2 YYREEE (reference sequence). The CDR3 has 12 residues. Losses at the gene ends were 1 base for V and 11 bases for J; bases not matched to a gene: 5. The CDR3 is CASSLRQGMAFF. The CDR3 DNA reads as TGTGCCAGCAGCTTGAGACAGGGTATGGCTTTCTTT.